This T cell receptor (beta chain) is from a study of human T cells and chemical hapten exposure. Study as a whole: The variation in per-sample TCR yields arose mainly from small differences in pooled library volumes.

This clonotype was detected a few times. The antigen remains undetermined. Described time point: healthy volunteer bleed at 2 weeks. Researchers extracted total RNA from unfractionated whole blood. Trimming at V came to 5 bases and at J to 7 bases, leaving 9 bases not matched to a gene. This CDR3 is 16 amino acids long. Germline V gene sequence: CDR1 MNHNY, CDR2 SVGAGI (reference sequence). Notes on the study in general: Sensitization with DPC brought no change to TCRs above 1 in 1000 in frequency.

Separate cDNA molecules received unique molecular identifiers, which the library attached to them. Authors' data handling: Sample TCR totals centred on a median of approximately 96,000, ranging 23,224 to 690,600. TCRdb used MiXCR to reprocess the RACE reads, holding one entry per CDR3 protein. It is TCRdb's table, rather than the study itself, that gives the V and J calls and clone size. This table has some 50,000 distinct CDR3 sequences, about 4.8% appearing once. The receptor was derived from a human donor in good health. Some clones in this sample may be carry-over from other donors' samples. The chain links TRBV6-6 to TRBJ1-6; TRBD1 matches 9 bases. Sequences were obtained from whole blood. CDR3 protein: CASSPDRGRENSPLHF. CDR3 bases: TGTGCCAGCAGTCCCGACAGGGGGAGGGAGAATTCACCCCTCCACTTT.